Below are 30 T cell receptor beta chains sequenced from a single sample in a study of T cell responses to AZD1222 COVID-19 vaccine. Only in-frame clones appear in the TCRdb table, and some are missing; sequencing was by immunoSEQ multiplex PCR. The data contain 110,000 to 150,000 clones, more than 75% of them singletons. The source was peripheral blood, collected 28 days after the second AZD1222 dose. The receptors shown here come from an adult who received the AZD1222 COVID-19 vaccine.

This clone was found a few times. The rearrangement uses TRBV25-1 and TRBJ2-5, with no clear D. This CDR3 has 14 amino acids. V was shortened by 3 bases and J by 6 bases, with 14 bases between the two germline ends. Germline CDR1 MGHDK, CDR2 SYGVNS. In DNA, the CDR3 is TGTGCCAGCAGTGATCTTTATGGCGAGAAGACCCAGTACTTC. Its protein product is CASSDLYGEKTQYF.

V gene TRBV5-1 combines with J gene TRBJ2-2; 10 nucleotides line up with TRBD2. CDR1 SGHRS and CDR2 YFSETQ come from the germline V gene. This CDR3 region has 16 residues. V lost 1 base, J lost 1 base, and 1 base stayed unmatched. The CDR3 sequence is CASSLTSGMNTGELFF. The CDR3 region has the DNA TGCGCCAGCAGCTTGACTAGCGGGATGAACACCGGGGAGCTGTTTTTT.

This chain connects TRBV7-9 to TRBJ1-4, with 8 bases aligning to TRBD1. The junction had 7 bases not matched to a gene; V was cut back by 5 bases and J by 5 bases. The germline CDR1 and CDR2 sequences are SEHNR and FQNEAQ (reference sequence). This CDR3 has 15 amino acids. The chain's CDR3 is CASSKGQGFNEKLFF. CDR3 DNA sequence: TGTGCCAGCAGCAAAGGACAGGGCTTCAATGAAAAACTGTTTTTT.

The rearrangement joins TRBV6-1 to TRBJ2-3, with 7 bases lining up with TRBD1. The CDR3 length is 16 residues. V was clipped by 1 base and J by 1 base; unmatched bases: 5. CDR1 MNHNS and CDR2 SASEGT come from the germline V gene. The CDR3 region has the DNA TGTGCCAGCAGTGAAGGGCTGGGGACAGGCACAGATACGCAGTATTTT. This codes for CASSEGLGTGTDTQYF.

The chain combines TRBV7-9 with TRBJ2-7; TRBD1 matches at 9 bases. CDR1 and CDR2 (germline): SEHNR, FQNEAQ (reference sequence). J was trimmed by 4 bases and V by 4 bases; bases with no gene match: 8. The CDR3 consists of 15 residues. The CDR3 reads CASSSWTGAGYEQYF. The DNA for the CDR3 is TGTGCCAGCAGCTCCTGGACAGGGGCCGGTTACGAGCAGTACTTC.

The rearrangement links TRBV6-5 to TRBJ1-5, with D unclear. The V gene lost 0 bases and the J gene lost 0 bases, with 9 bases spanning the gap. The germline gives CDR1 MNHEY, CDR2 SVGAGI. This CDR3 comprises 16 residues. CDR3 sequence (DNA): TGTGCCAGCAGTTACTCGTACCAGGATAGCAATCAGCCCCAGCATTTT. Protein: CASSYSYQDSNQPQHF.

The rearrangement uses TRBV7-2 and TRBJ2-7; TRBD2 agrees at 10 bases. Germline CDR1 reads SGHTA; CDR2 reads FQGNSA. The CDR3 totals 15 residues. V lost 5 bases and J lost 0; bases outside the gene matches: 4. In nucleotides, the CDR3 is TGTGCCAGCAGCCGTGGACTAGCGGACTCCTACGAGCAGTACTTC. It encodes CASSRGLADSYEQYF.

This sequence joins TRBV7-9 and TRBJ1-1; D is ambiguous. Looked up from germline, CDR1 is SEHNR and CDR2 is FQNEAQ (reference sequence). The CDR3 sequence is 17 residues long. The germline V and J ends were trimmed by 3 bases and 1 base, with 18 bases remaining between them. Here the CDR3 reads CASSLARWEVKNTEAFF. The CDR3 nucleotides read TGTGCCAGCAGCTTGGCCCGCTGGGAGGTCAAGAACACTGAAGCTTTCTTT.

This clone appeared once. The V call is TRBV5-6, the J call TRBJ1-1, with D maybe TRBD1 (6 bases). Per the germline V gene, CDR1 is SGHDT and CDR2 is YYEEEE. V dropped 0 bases and J dropped 7 bases, with 16 bases sitting between them. The CDR3 extends over 15 amino acids. CDR3 nucleotides: TGTGCCAGCAGCTTGGGGCATACAGGGAGAATTGAAGCTTTCTTT. As protein: CASSLGHTGRIEAFF. Looking up the rest from reference TRBV5-6 and TRBJ1-1 gives the full variable domain: DAGVTQSPTHLIKTRGQQVTLRCSPKSGHDTVSWYQQALGQGPQFIFQYYEEEERQRGNFPDRFSGHQFPNYSSELNVNALLLGDSALYLCASSLGHTGRIEAFFGQGTRLTVV.

The chain employs TRBV2 and TRBJ1-6; D is possibly TRBD1 (6 bases). The germline V gene has CDR1 SNHLY and CDR2 FYNNEI. CDR3 length equals 12 residues. Trimming left V 7 bases short and J 7 bases short, with 8 bases between. CDR3 DNA sequence: TGTGCCAGCAACCAGGGGAATTCACCCCTCCACTTT. Translating gives CASNQGNSPLHF. Full variable domain (remainder filled in from reference TRBV2 and TRBJ1-6): EPEVTQTPSHQVTQMGQEVILRCVPISNHLYFYWYRQILGQKVEFLVSFYNNEISEKSEIFDDQFSVERPDGSNFTLKIRSTKLEDSAMYFCASNQGNSPLHFGNGTRLTVT.

CDR3 residues: CASSLRTANTEAFF. DNA for the CDR3: TGTGCCAGCAGCTTAAGGACGGCGAACACTGAAGCTTTCTTT. The chain has TRBV7-9 and TRBJ1-1; no firm D call. Germline loops: CDR1 SEHNR, CDR2 FQNEAQ (reference sequence). The ends were cut back, 2 bases at V and 1 base at J, with 8 bases in the middle. The CDR3 has 14 amino acids. Drawing the rest from reference TRBV7-9 and TRBJ1-1, the complete variable domain is DTGVSQNPRHKITKRGQNVTFRCDPISEHNRLYWYRQTLGQGPEFLTYFQNEAQLEKSRLLSDRFSAERPKGSFSTLEIQRTEQGDSAMYLCASSLRTANTEAFFGQGTRLTVV.

The J gene is TRBJ1-4, the V gene TRBV5-4; 10 bases match TRBD1. Germline CDR1 is SGHNT and CDR2 is YYREEE (reference sequence). The CDR3 extends over 20 amino acids. V lost 3 bases, J lost 0 bases, and 14 bases stayed unmatched. CDR3 coding DNA: TGTGCCAGCAGCTATGCACCCGGGACAGGGGACTCAGCAACTAATGAAAAACTGTTTTTT. It yields the protein CASSYAPGTGDSATNEKLFF.

This clone was counted once. The genes are TRBV29-1 and TRBJ1-6, with 11 bases identical to TRBD1. The V gene's germline CDR1 is SQVTM and CDR2 ANQGSEA. The CDR3 runs 16 residues. After removal of 5 bases from V and 10 bases from J, the junction contained 13 bases not matched to a gene. DNA for the CDR3: TGCAGCGTTACGGACAGGGGGCGCGAAAGGAGATCACCCCTCCACTTT. Amino acids: CSVTDRGRERRSPLHF.

As DNA, the CDR3 is TGCGCCAGCAGCTTGACTACCGGGACAGCCAATGAGCAGTTCTTC. Amino acids: CASSLTTGTANEQFF. The rearrangement links TRBV5-1 to TRBJ2-1; TRBD1 matches 7 bases. This CDR3 region has 15 residues. CDR1 is SGHRS and CDR2 is YFSETQ in the germline V gene. The V segment lost 1 base and the J segment 6 bases; nucleotides outside the gene matches: 7. Full variable domain (missing parts from reference TRBV5-1 and TRBJ2-1): KAGVTQTPRYLIKTRGQQVTLSCSPISGHRSVSWYQQTPGQGLQFLFEYFSETQRNKGNFPGRFSGRQFSNSRSEMNVSTLELGDSALYLCASSLTTGTANEQFFGPGTRLTVL.

The chain employs TRBV5-1 and TRBJ2-2; 8 bases agree with TRBD2. The V gene end was trimmed by 1 base and the J gene end by 0 bases; junction bases not matched to a gene: 5. The CDR3 sequence is 17 residues long. Germline CDR1 SGHRS, CDR2 YFSETQ. The CDR3 region is CASSLRGAGANTGELFF. CDR3 nucleotides: TGCGCCAGCAGCTTGAGGGGAGCGGGAGCGAACACCGGGGAGCTGTTTTTT.

J is TRBJ2-3 and V is TRBV5-4; TRBD1 agrees at 10 bases. Germline CDR1 reads SGHNT; CDR2 reads YYREEE (reference sequence). J gave up 5 bases and V 9 bases, and 6 bases lay outside the gene matches. This CDR3 is built from 13 residues. The CDR3 loop reads CATKGTGVDTQYF. As DNA, the CDR3 is TGTGCCACCAAAGGGACAGGGGTAGATACGCAGTATTTT. Variable domain in full (rest from reference TRBV5-4 and TRBJ2-3): ETGVTQSPTHLIKTRGQQVTLRCSSQSGHNTVSWYQQALGQGPQFIFQYYREEENGRGNFPPRFSGLQFPNYSSELNVNALELDDSALYLCATKGTGVDTQYFGPGTRLTVL.

This clone was detected only once. The rearrangement links TRBV4-1 to TRBJ2-3, with D maybe TRBD1 (6 bases). Trimming removed 0 bases from V and 3 bases from J, with 22 bases in between. This CDR3 spans 19 amino acids. CDR1 and CDR2 (germline): MGHRA, YSYEKL. The CDR3 loop reads CASSQEGPAGGRVTDTQYF. For the CDR3, the DNA is TGCGCCAGCAGCCAAGAAGGCCCCGCTGGGGGCAGGGTTACAGATACGCAGTATTTT.

This clone appeared a single time. This chain connects TRBV18 to TRBJ2-7, with D tentatively TRBD2 (5 bases). The germline CDR1 and CDR2 sequences are KGHSH and LQKENI. The V end lost 3 bases, the J end lost 1 base, and 10 bases lay between the germline ends. The CDR3 is made up of 14 amino acids. The CDR3, as DNA: TGTGCCAGCTCACCGGAACTAGATTCCTACGAGCAGTACTTC. It specifies CASSPELDSYEQYF. The whole variable domain, filled in from reference TRBV18 and TRBJ2-7, reads NAGVMQNPRHLVRRRGQEARLRCSPMKGHSHVYWYRQLPEEGLKFMVYLQKENIIDESGMPKERFSAEFPKEGPSILRIQQVVRGDSAAYFCASSPELDSYEQYFGPGTRLTVT.

DNA of the CDR3: TGTGCCAGCAGTTCCGGCAGGGGGCGCGAAAATCAGCCCCAGCATTTT. Its translation: CASSSGRGRENQPQHF. The chain joins TRBV6-5 to TRBJ1-5; TRBD1 matches at 8 bases. The germline V gene encodes CDR1 MNHEY and CDR2 SVGAGI. The V gene end was trimmed by 4 bases and the J gene end by 4 bases; junction bases not matched to a gene: 9. CDR3 length: 16 amino acids.

This chain joins TRBV11-3 and TRBJ2-5; D is uncertain. CDR3 length: 17 amino acids. CDR1 is SGHNT and CDR2 is YENEEA in the germline V gene. V was shortened by 1 base and J by 0 bases, with 15 bases between the two germline ends. CDR3 sequence (DNA): TGTGCCAGCAGCTTAGGAGGTAGTCCCCCGTACCAAGAGACCCAGTACTTC. Its translation: CASSLGGSPPYQETQYF.

This clone was detected only once. The CDR3 here is CASSPPSVRDEQYF. CDR3 DNA: TGTGCCAGCTCACCACCTTCGGTTAGGGACGAGCAGTACTTC. V and J are TRBV18 and TRBJ2-7; D is unclear. The CDR3 runs 14 residues. Germline V gene lookup returns CDR1 KGHSH and CDR2 LQKENI. The germline V and J ends were trimmed by 0 bases and 5 bases, with 11 bases remaining between them.

This chain links TRBV6-1 with TRBJ1-2; D gene unclear. The germline CDR1 and CDR2 sequences are MNHNS and SASEGT. The CDR3 consists of 12 residues. Trimming took off 3 bases at V and 8 bases at J, with 10 bases between the two ends. The CDR3 loop is CASSDGWYGYTF. CDR3 in DNA: TGTGCCAGCAGTGATGGCTGGTACGGCTACACCTTC.

DNA of the CDR3: TGTGCCAGCAGCCCTTCTTCGAGAGAGACCCAGTACTTC. The encoded protein is CASSPSSRETQYF. The V and J genes are TRBV5-4 and TRBJ2-5; no definite D call. The germline CDR1 and CDR2 sequences are SGHNT and YYREEE (reference sequence). Between the trimmed V and J ends, which lost 4 bases and 4 bases, there was a span of 11 bases. CDR3 size: 13 residues.

The genes are TRBV2 and TRBJ1-5; no clear D. The V and J ends lost 7 bases and 5 bases respectively, with 12 bases between them. Germline CDR1 SNHLY, CDR2 FYNNEI. The CDR3 is 13 amino acids. The CDR3 DNA reads as TGTGCCAGCACCCCAGGCAGGTATCAGCCCCAGCATTTT. This sequence encodes CASTPGRYQPQHF.

The rearrangement links TRBV5-4 to TRBJ2-7; 7 bases line up with TRBD1. Germline V gene sequence: CDR1 SGHNT, CDR2 YYREEE (reference sequence). The CDR3 is 15 amino acids. V lost 0 bases and J lost 0; bases outside the gene matches: 3. CDR3 protein: CASSLAGTVSYEQYF. CDR3 nucleotides: TGTGCCAGCAGCTTGGCCGGGACAGTCTCCTACGAGCAGTACTTC.

This rearrangement joins TRBV7-9 to TRBJ2-1, with TRBD2 identical over 13 bases. From germline, CDR1 is SEHNR and CDR2 FQNEAQ (reference sequence). The CDR3 sequence is 15 residues long. The junction had 11 bases not matched to a gene; V was cut back by 5 bases and J by 13 bases. CDR3 region: CASSQRTSGRGEQFF. CDR3 DNA: TGTGCCAGCAGCCAAAGGACTAGCGGGAGAGGGGAACAGTTCTTC.

The rearrangement uses TRBV5-8 and TRBJ2-7; tentative D call: TRBD1 (6 bases). V lost 1 base and J 5 bases, leaving 16 bases between the germline ends. This CDR3 region has 15 residues. CDR1 and CDR2 (germline): SGHTS, YDEGEE. DNA for the CDR3: TGTGCCAGCAGCTTGCAGGGGATCTCTCAACACGAGCAGTACTTC. Residues: CASSLQGISQHEQYF. Based on the CDR3 plus reference TRBV5-8 and TRBJ2-7, the full variable domain is EAGVTQSPTHLIKTRGQQATLRCSPISGHTSVYWYQQALGLGLQFLLWYDEGEERNRGNFPPRFSGRQFPNYSSELNVNALELEDSALYLCASSLQGISQHEQYFGPGTRLTVT.

This clone was counted between two and nine times. The chain carries TRBV2 and TRBJ2-1, with D possibly being TRBD2 (5 bases). Germline V gene data show CDR1 as SNHLY and CDR2 as FYNNEI. This CDR3 comprises 14 residues. V was pared by 7 bases and J by 1 base, with 11 bases between. The CDR3 spells CASTRAKSYNEQFF. CDR3 sequence (DNA): TGTGCCAGCACGCGGGCAAAATCCTACAATGAGCAGTTCTTC.

The V gene is TRBV29-1, the J gene TRBJ1-2; 7 positions agree with TRBD1. This CDR3 region has 15 residues. V dropped 6 bases and J dropped 5; count of bases not matched to a gene: 15. Germline CDR1 reads SQVTM; CDR2 reads ANQGSEA. The CDR3: CSVPPGRQGEYGYTF. Written as DNA, the CDR3 is TGCAGCGTCCCTCCGGGGAGACAGGGCGAATATGGCTACACCTTC. Supplemented by reference TRBV29-1 and TRBJ1-2, the full variable domain reads SAVISQKPSRDICQRGTSLTIQCQVDSQVTMMFWYRQQPGQSLTLIATANQGSEATYESGFVIDKFPISRPNLTFSTLTVSNMSPEDSSIYLCSVPPGRQGEYGYTFGSGTRLTVV.

This rearrangement joins TRBV10-2 to TRBJ2-5; D uncertain. The CDR3 runs to 13 residues. Germline CDR1 and CDR2: WSHSY and SAAADI. Deletions cut 6 bases from V and 2 bases from J, with 10 bases between. CDR3 nucleotide sequence: TGCGCCAGCAGGGCGGAGCCGCAAGAGACCCAGTACTTC. This sequence encodes CASRAEPQETQYF.